This TCR beta chain was recovered during a study of blood T cells in healthy people across ages (dated by TCRdb to between 2015 and 2016). Notes on the research overall: In model experiments, roughly one uniquely barcoded TCR beta cDNA molecule per two T cells was captured by template switching. Using the same blood draw, the study looked at two additional independent replicas of 1 million unique cDNA reads for two donors, one aged 18 to 29 and the other aged 80 or older. Four age groups were formed from the donors: young (average approximately 15 years), middle-aged (approximately 40), aged (around 68) and long-lived (about 80). Using deep sequencing normalized with unique cDNA molecular identifiers, the study measured how TCR beta repertoire diversity changes with age.

The library came from 5' RACE. The sequencer listed for this sample is Illumina HiSeq 2500. A second about 6 to 11 cycle PCR used a sample-barcoded 5' primer and a J-beta primer mix. Each TCR beta cDNA molecule received a unique molecular identifier from a template-switch 5' adaptor carrying 12 random nucleotides. Each sample yielded at least 2.5 million CDR3-containing paired-end reads. First-strand cDNA synthesis was performed from all RNA using the Mint cDNA synthesis kit, with priming by a TRBC-specific oligonucleotide. After uracil-DNA glycosylase treatment, a first 18-cycle PCR used universal primers M1SS and BC2_uni_R on all cDNA. For the original study's pipeline: For normalization, 1 million high-quality reads were randomly selected from each sample, with every read carrying a distinct molecular identifier. Instead of being binned into consensus sequences, reads that shared molecular identifiers were thrown out. MiTCR, with a Q25 quality threshold and the strictest error-elimination algorithm, was used for CDR3 identification, clonotype clustering and error correction. A nonparametric unseen species model with Euler transformation was used to estimate lower-bound total TCR beta diversity. The public reads were run again by TCRdb, first through fastp at Q25 and then through MiXCR, and only productive beta chains were kept. Merged by CDR3 protein, the rows form single entries marked with the most common genes and DNA. The V and J calls were not made by the authors but by TCRdb's processing. This sample gives some 560,000 distinct CDR3 sequences in total; roughly a quarter of them show up just once. The ten largest make up 3% to 4% of the sample.

As for this clonotype: Its target antigen remains unknown. Base qualities were left out, and no much larger clone turns up one base away.

The donors were roughly 39 Caucasian individuals from Russia, aged 6 to 90 years, who were systemically healthy. Each donor gave about 9.7 milliliters of peripheral blood, drawn into EDTA-treated Vacutainer tubes. PBMCs were isolated by Ficoll-Paque density-gradient centrifugation, with at least 6 million obtained per sample. Total RNA, at least 6 micrograms per sample, was extracted from PBMCs with Trizol reagent. For every donor, an aliquot of PBMCs went through flow cytometry to measure the percentages of naive CD45RAhigh/CD27high T cells. The cysteine opens and the phenylalanine closes a CDR3 of 17 amino acids. Of the read, only the CDR3 DNA is kept; its 51 bases are in frame from base 1. Sequences SEHNR (CDR1) and FQNEAQ (CDR2) are obtained from the germline V gene (reference sequence). General study outcomes and caveats: Observed TCR beta diversity per million T cells fell roughly linearly with age, and a significant reduction was already apparent by age roughly 40. Total diversity estimates from one million sequenced T cells were considered lower bounds and underestimates. Compared with the aged group, the long-lived group had more naive CD4+ T cells, fewer expanded clones and increased TCR diversity, suggesting age selection. Donor CMV infection status was unknown, potentially confounding age-related changes in expanded clonotypes. Since profiling was done on bulk unsorted PBMCs, naive and antigen-experienced compartments could not be conclusively compared. The percentage of naive T cells measured by flow cytometry correlated strongly with observed TCR beta diversity.

In addition, the sample was reused for a study of T cells of mothers and their children. As noted in the second study: Nine systemically healthy Caucasian individuals, comprising three mothers and their six children, were included as donors. cDNA synthesis consumed the entire amount of extracted RNA, loaded at 1.5 ug RNA in each 15 ul reaction. In the second PCR, the M1S primer introduced both the sample barcodes and 2-4 random nucleotides. Each mother yielded over 9.5 million TCR beta CDR3 reads and each child 3 million or so reads. Thymic selection similarly shapes TCR recombination output in related and unrelated pairs, with minor effect from inherited differences. Normalized repertoire overlap was always found to be slightly, but never significantly, higher in related mother-child pairs than in unrelated mother-child pairs. No persistent microchimeric T cell clones were found, with a detection sensitivity of roughly 99 clones per million clonotypes. Deep NGS was used in the study to compare the TCR beta repertoires of mothers and children and to look for features that separate related mother-child pairs from unrelated individuals. On average, the children were roughly 12 +/- 4 years old, while the mothers were 40 +/- 4 years old. Libraries were sequenced on Illumina HiSeq 2000 with 100+100 nt paired-end reads after adapter ligation with NEBNext reagents. To prevent cross-contamination, the mother and child libraries were prepared one month apart and sequenced in separate runs. For each donor, somewhere between about 450,000 and 2,100,000 distinct TCR beta clonotypes were identified. Naive TCR beta clonotypes were estimated from low-frequency clonotypes matched to each donor's FACS-determined naive share, without sorting.

The sequence links TRBV7-9 to TRBJ2-5; 8 bases in between match TRBD1. The end of the DNA is better explained by TRBJ2-1, so the J call may be wrong. The sample comprised blood. The sequence was collected from a boy between 2 and 10 years old in good health. The CDR3 reads as follows: CASSLVRTGLGYNEQFF. The sequenced DNA is TGTGCCAGCAGCTTAGTCCGGACAGGGTTAGGTTACAATGAGCAGTTCTTC.